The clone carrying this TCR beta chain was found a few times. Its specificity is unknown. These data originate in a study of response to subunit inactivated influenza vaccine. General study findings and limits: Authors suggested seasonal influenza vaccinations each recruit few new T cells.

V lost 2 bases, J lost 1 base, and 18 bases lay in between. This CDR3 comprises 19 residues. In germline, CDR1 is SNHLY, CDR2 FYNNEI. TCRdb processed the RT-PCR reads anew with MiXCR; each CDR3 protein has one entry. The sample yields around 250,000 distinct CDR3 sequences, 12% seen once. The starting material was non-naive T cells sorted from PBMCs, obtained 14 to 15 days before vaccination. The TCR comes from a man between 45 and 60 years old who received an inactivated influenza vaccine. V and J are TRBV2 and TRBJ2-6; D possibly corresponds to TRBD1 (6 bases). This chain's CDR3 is CASSELPGRGLSGANVLTF. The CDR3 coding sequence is TGTGCCAGCAGTGAATTACCGGGCAGGGGCCTTTCTGGGGCCAACGTCCTGACTTTC.